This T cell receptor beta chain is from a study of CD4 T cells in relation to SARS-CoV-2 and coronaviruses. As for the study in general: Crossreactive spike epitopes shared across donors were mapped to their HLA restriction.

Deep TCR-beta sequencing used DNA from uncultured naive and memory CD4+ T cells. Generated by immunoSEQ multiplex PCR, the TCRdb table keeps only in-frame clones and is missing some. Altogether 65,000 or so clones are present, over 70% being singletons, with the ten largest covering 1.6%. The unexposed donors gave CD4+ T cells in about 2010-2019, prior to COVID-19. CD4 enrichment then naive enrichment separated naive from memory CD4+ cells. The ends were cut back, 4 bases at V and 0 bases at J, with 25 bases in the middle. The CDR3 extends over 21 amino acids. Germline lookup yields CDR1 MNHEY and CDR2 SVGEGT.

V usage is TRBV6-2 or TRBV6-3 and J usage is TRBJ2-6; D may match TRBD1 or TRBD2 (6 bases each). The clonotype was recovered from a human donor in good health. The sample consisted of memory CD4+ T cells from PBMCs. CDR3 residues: CASSSGLWGTRSLSGANVLTF. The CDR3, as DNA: TGTGCCAGCAGTTCGGGACTCTGGGGGACAAGATCCCTCTCTGGGGCCAACGTCCTGACTTTC.